This T cell receptor delta chain stems from a study of gamma delta lymphoproliferative disorders and STAT genes. TCRdb made new clone calls on the multiplex PCR reads using CATT. Among 1,500 to 2,000 delta-chain clones, more than 1.5% were seen once, and the ten largest hold 49%. PBMCs from patients and controls supplied the genomic DNA for sequencing. CDR3 size: 15 residues. This sequence originates from a human donor in good health. Sequencing used blood. The J gene was recorded as TRDJ1; no V gene was called; the table's D call of TRDD3 was not tested on the DNA. Written as DNA, the CDR3 is TGTGCCTCCTTACCGCTGGGGGATAGCACCGATAAACTCATCTTT. Encoded protein: CASLPLGDSTDKLIF.